What follows are 15 T cell receptor beta chains derived from one specimen sequenced in a study of cytomegalovirus exposure and HLA in healthy donors. Primers included in the PCR were 60 Vbeta and 13 Jbeta primers. Method: immunoSEQ multiplex PCR; TCRdb's copy keeps in-frame clones and lacks some. The sample carries about 160,000 clones, more than 80% recorded once. Sequencing was performed on PBMCs. The origin of the receptors is a woman aged 45 to 65 in good health and CMV-seronegative.

To note about this clone: Sequence at one end of the junction differs from germline and may be a read error. V gene TRBV19 combines with J gene TRBJ1-5; 7 bases line up with TRBD1. Germline CDR1 reads LNHDA; CDR2 reads SQIVND (reference sequence). The CDR3 covers 16 residues. CDR3 in amino acids: CASSIKGQPSNQPRHF. CDR3 in DNA: TGTGCCAGTAGTATAAAGGGACAGCCAAGCAATCAGCCCCGGCATTTT. The whole variable domain, filled in from reference TRBV19 and TRBJ1-5, reads DGGITQSPKYLFRKEGQNVTLSCEQNLNHDAMYWYRQDPGQGLRLIYYSQIVNDFQKGDIAEGYSVSREKKESFPLTVTSAQKNPTAFYLCASSIKGQPSNQPRHFGDGTRLSIL.

The gene calls are TRBV2 and TRBJ1-1; TRBD1 is a possible D gene (6 bases). The germline V and J ends were trimmed by 6 bases and 2 bases, with 22 bases remaining between them. CDR1 SNHLY and CDR2 FYNNEI come from the germline V gene. The CDR3 runs to 17 residues. CDR3 in DNA: TGTGCCAGCAGGCGCGGGCAGGGGAGTATATTCAACACTGAAGCTTTCTTT. Amino acid sequence: CASRRGQGSIFNTEAFF.

This clone was picked up a small number of times. The chain carries TRBV2 and TRBJ2-7; 9 nucleotides agree with TRBD1. The length of the CDR3 is 15 residues. The germline V gene encodes CDR1 SNHLY and CDR2 FYNNEI. Unmatched junction bases numbered 8, after V lost 4 bases and J lost 4 bases. Here the CDR3 DNA reads TGTGCCAGCAGTGCTCCGGGACAGGGAAGGTACGAGCAGTACTTC. It is translated as CASSAPGQGRYEQYF. Combining the CDR3 with reference TRBV2 and TRBJ2-7 gives the whole variable domain EPEVTQTPSHQVTQMGQEVILRCVPISNHLYFYWYRQILGQKVEFLVSFYNNEISEKSEIFDDQFSVERPDGSNFTLKIRSTKLEDSAMYFCASSAPGQGRYEQYFGPGTRLTVT.

The chain recombines TRBV10-3 with TRBJ2-3; D is possibly TRBD2 (5 bases). CDR1 is ENHRY and CDR2 is SYGVKD in the germline V gene. The V gene lost 11 bases and the J gene lost 4 bases, with 13 bases spanning the gap. This CDR3 is built from 12 residues. The CDR3 loop is CALGEGPDTQYF. CDR3 sequence (DNA): TGTGCCCTCGGGGAAGGGCCAGATACGCAGTATTTT.

The V call is TRBV7-8, the J call TRBJ2-1; TRBD2 might be the D (5 bases). Per germline, CDR1 SGHVS and CDR2 FQNEAQ. V was cut by 5 bases and J by 11 bases, with 10 bases left in between. The CDR3 has 11 residues. The CDR3 bases are TGTGCCAGCAGCCTACTAGTTAAGCAGTTCTTC. Protein product: CASSLLVKQFF.

This chain uses TRBV5-6 with TRBJ1-4; TRBD1 aligns across 7 bases. The CDR3 has 15 residues. J was trimmed by 3 bases and V by 4 bases; bases with no gene match: 6. Per the germline V gene, CDR1 is SGHDT and CDR2 is YYEEEE. This CDR3 reads CASSLKQGSNEKLFF. The DNA of the CDR3 is TGTGCCAGCAGCCTGAAACAGGGGTCTAATGAAAAACTGTTTTTT.

V and J are TRBV6-6 and TRBJ1-5, with a weak D call TRBD1 (6 bases). This CDR3 region has 15 residues. CDR1 and CDR2 from the germline V gene are MNHNY and SVGAGI (reference sequence). The V gene lost 5 bases and the J gene lost 5 bases, with 16 bases spanning the gap. The CDR3 nucleotides read TGTGCCAGCAGTCAGGGACACCCGAGGGATCAGCCCCAGCATTTT. Translating gives CASSQGHPRDQPQHF.

The chain joins TRBV11-2 to TRBJ2-1; no definite D call. Trimming removed 1 base at V and 15 bases at J, with 7 bases between. Germline V lookup: CDR1 SGHAT, CDR2 FQNNGV. This CDR3 comprises 10 residues. The CDR3 loop reads CASSLVQPFF. The CDR3, as DNA: TGTGCCAGCAGCTTAGTACAGCCGTTCTTC.

This rearrangement joins TRBV18 to TRBJ1-1, with 7 positions matching TRBD1. After removal of 3 bases from V and 3 bases from J, the junction contained 4 bases not matched to a gene. Germline CDR1 and CDR2: KGHSH and LQKENI. This CDR3 has 14 residues. The DNA for the CDR3 is TGTGCCAGCTCACCCGGACAGGCTCACACTGAAGCTTTCTTT. The encoded protein is CASSPGQAHTEAFF.

The chain employs TRBV5-6 and TRBJ1-1; TRBD1 is a possible D gene (6 bases). This CDR3 is built from 14 residues. The V gene lost 2 bases and the J gene lost 4 bases, with 12 bases spanning the gap. Looked up from germline, CDR1 is SGHDT and CDR2 is YYEEEE. Here the CDR3 reads CASSFGQPATEAFF. The CDR3, as DNA: TGTGCCAGCAGCTTCGGACAGCCGGCCACTGAAGCTTTCTTT.

The chain combines TRBV28 with TRBJ2-7; possibly TRBD2 for D (6 bases). Germline assignment: CDR1 MDHEN and CDR2 SYDVKM. The CDR3 totals 14 residues. V was shortened by 9 bases and J by 3 bases, with 18 bases between the two germline ends. The CDR3 bases are TGTGCCAGTCTAGCAGGCGGGACGGGCTACGAGCAGTACTTC. Its protein is CASLAGGTGYEQYF.

This rearrangement joins TRBV5-1 to TRBJ1-1; D not certain. The CDR3 sequence is 13 residues long. V was pared by 3 bases and J by 1 base, with 7 bases between. CDR1 is SGHRS, CDR2 YFSETQ, per germline. The CDR3 nucleotides read TGCGCCAGCAGCTACAGCTCGAACACTGAAGCTTTCTTT. It yields the protein CASSYSSNTEAFF. Full variable domain (missing parts from reference TRBV5-1 and TRBJ1-1): KAGVTQTPRYLIKTRGQQVTLSCSPISGHRSVSWYQQTPGQGLQFLFEYFSETQRNKGNFPGRFSGRQFSNSRSEMNVSTLELGDSALYLCASSYSSNTEAFFGQGTRLTVV.

This sequence joins TRBV7-2 and TRBJ1-5; no firm D call. The CDR3 runs 15 residues. V was pared by 5 bases and J by 3 bases, with 14 bases between. Germline-derived CDR1 and CDR2 are SGHTA and FQGNSA. The CDR3: CASSLTPGDNQPQHF. In nucleotides, the CDR3 is TGTGCCAGCAGCCTTACACCGGGTGACAATCAGCCCCAGCATTTT.

The CDR3 is CASSRGQGHEQFF. CDR3 nucleotide sequence: TGTGCCAGCAGCAGGGGACAGGGTCATGAGCAGTTCTTC. The chain links TRBV5-4 to TRBJ2-1; 9 positions agree with TRBD1. From germline, CDR1 is SGHNT and CDR2 YYREEE (reference sequence). The V gene end was trimmed by 4 bases and the J gene end by 8 bases; junction bases not matched to a gene: 4. The CDR3 has 13 residues.

The gene calls are TRBV5-1 and TRBJ1-4; perhaps TRBD1 as D (6 bases). CDR1 SGHRS and CDR2 YFSETQ come from the germline V gene. The CDR3 covers 15 residues. V lost 4 bases to trimming and J lost 6 bases, with 16 bases between them. Here the CDR3 reads CASSTADRLDEKLFF. In DNA form, the CDR3 reads TGCGCCAGCAGCACAGCCGACAGGTTGGATGAAAAACTGTTTTTT.